The 6 T cell receptor beta chains reported below all come from one sample, sequenced in a study of shared clonotypes between healthy human individuals. Measured with immunoSEQ multiplex PCR; TCRdb has only the in-frame clones, and not every one. The sample has nearly 2 million clones, roughly 95% seen once. Naive CD8 populations comprised CD45RO-negative cells positively selected for CCR7, excluding terminally differentiated effector memory CD45RA+ cells. Sequences were obtained from naive CD8+ T cells sorted from blood. Receptors were obtained from a young man in good health.

The chain combines TRBV13 with TRBJ2-5; 8 bases map to TRBD2. V lost 5 bases and J lost 3; bases outside the gene matches: 11. CDR3 length equals 16 residues. Germline CDR1 is PRHDT and CDR2 is FYEKMQ (reference sequence). CDR3 nucleotide sequence: TGTGCCAGCAGCCCCCGAGTAGCGGGGTTGGAAGAGACCCAGTACTTC. It encodes CASSPRVAGLEETQYF. Complete variable domain (other parts from reference TRBV13 and TRBJ2-5): AAGVIQSPRHLIKEKRETATLKCYPIPRHDTVYWYQQGPGQDPQFLISFYEKMQSDKGSIPDRFSAQQFSDYHSELNMSSLELGDSALYFCASSPRVAGLEETQYFGPGTRLLVL.

This clone occurred once. The J gene is TRBJ2-7, the V gene TRBV7-9, with 10 bases fitting TRBD1. V gave up 4 bases and J gave up 2 bases; unmatched junction bases: 5. The CDR3 is 15 amino acids. CDR1 SEHNR and CDR2 FQNEAQ come from the germline V gene (reference sequence). CDR3 residues: CASSSDRGPTYEQYF. The CDR3 bases are TGTGCCAGCAGCTCCGACAGGGGGCCTACCTACGAGCAGTACTTC. The full variable domain, its missing parts supplied by reference TRBV7-9 and TRBJ2-7, is DTGVSQNPRHKITKRGQNVTFRCDPISEHNRLYWYRQTLGQGPEFLTYFQNEAQLEKSRLLSDRFSAERPKGSFSTLEIQRTEQGDSAMYLCASSSDRGPTYEQYFGPGTRLTVT.

The rearrangement uses TRBV7-9 and TRBJ1-6; D possibly corresponds to TRBD1 (5 bases). Trimming removed 5 bases at V and 7 bases at J, with 9 bases between. CDR3 size: 13 residues. The V gene's germline CDR1 is SEHNR and CDR2 FQNEAQ (reference sequence). Here the CDR3 DNA reads TGTGCCAGCAGCCCAGGGTCCAATTCACCCCTCCACTTT. It yields the protein CASSPGSNSPLHF. Combining the CDR3 with reference TRBV7-9 and TRBJ1-6 gives the whole variable domain DTGVSQNPRHKITKRGQNVTFRCDPISEHNRLYWYRQTLGQGPEFLTYFQNEAQLEKSRLLSDRFSAERPKGSFSTLEIQRTEQGDSAMYLCASSPGSNSPLHFGNGTRLTVT.

This clone was seen more than once but under ten times. This sample includes further DNA sequences coding for the same CDR3. The V gene is TRBV7-9, the J gene TRBJ1-6; no reliable D call. Germline V gene lookup returns CDR1 SEHNR and CDR2 FQNEAQ (reference sequence). Trimming removed 5 bases from V and 6 bases from J, with 5 bases in between. This CDR3 comprises 12 residues. CDR3: CASSPGNSPLHF. The CDR3 DNA sequence: TGTGCCAGCAGCCCGGGTAATTCACCCCTCCACTTT. Combining the CDR3 with reference TRBV7-9 and TRBJ1-6 gives the whole variable domain DTGVSQNPRHKITKRGQNVTFRCDPISEHNRLYWYRQTLGQGPEFLTYFQNEAQLEKSRLLSDRFSAERPKGSFSTLEIQRTEQGDSAMYLCASSPGNSPLHFGNGTRLTVT.

The rearrangement joins TRBV11-1 to TRBJ2-5; 12 bases line up with TRBD1. V trimming: 1 base; J trimming: 5 bases; junction bases outside the gene matches: 5. Germline CDR1 SGHAT, CDR2 FQDESV (reference sequence). The CDR3 covers 16 residues. In DNA form, the CDR3 reads TGTGCCAGCAGCTTAGTTGGGACAGGGGGCCACGAGACCCAGTACTTC. Its translation: CASSLVGTGGHETQYF.

The CDR3: CATSRDRGDNEQFF. CDR3 nucleotides: TGTGCCACCAGCAGGGACAGGGGGGACAATGAGCAGTTCTTC. This rearrangement joins TRBV15 to TRBJ2-1, with 10 bases identical to TRBD1. The germline V gene encodes CDR1 LNHNV and CDR2 YYDKDF (reference sequence). The CDR3 spans 14 residues. V gave up 3 bases and J gave up 5 bases; unmatched junction bases: 1.